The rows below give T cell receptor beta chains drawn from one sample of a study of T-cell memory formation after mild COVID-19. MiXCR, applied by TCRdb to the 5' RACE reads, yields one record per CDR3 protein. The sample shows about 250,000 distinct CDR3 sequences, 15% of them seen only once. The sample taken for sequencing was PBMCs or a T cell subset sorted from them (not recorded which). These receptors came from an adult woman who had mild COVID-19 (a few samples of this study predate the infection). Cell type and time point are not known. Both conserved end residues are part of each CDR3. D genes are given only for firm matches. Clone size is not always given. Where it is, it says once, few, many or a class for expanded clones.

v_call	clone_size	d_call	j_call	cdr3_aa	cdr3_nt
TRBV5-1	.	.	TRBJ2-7	CASSLDGDTLYEQYF	TGCGCCAGCAGCTTGGATGGGGACACCTTATACGAGCAGTACTTC
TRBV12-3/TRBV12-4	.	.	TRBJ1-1	CASSRDFTAFF	TGTGCCAGCAGTCGGGACTTCACGGCTTTCTTT
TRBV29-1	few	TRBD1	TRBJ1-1	CSVSDRAEAFF	TGCAGCGTCTCAGACAGGGCTGAAGCTTTCTTT
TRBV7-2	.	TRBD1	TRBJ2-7	CASSFDRVYEQYF	TGTGCCAGCAGCTTCGACAGGGTCTACGAGCAGTACTTC
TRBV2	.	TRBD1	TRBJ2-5	CASSDRGREETQYF	TGTGCCAGCAGTGACAGGGGGAGAGAAGAGACCCAGTACTTC
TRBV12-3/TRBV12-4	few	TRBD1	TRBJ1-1	CASSFGTADTEAFF	TGTGCCAGCAGTTTTGGGACAGCGGACACTGAAGCTTTCTTT
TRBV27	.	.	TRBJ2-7	CASSYYGTPPYF	TGTGCCAGCAGTTATTACGGGACACCTCCTTACTTC
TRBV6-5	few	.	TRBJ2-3	CASRLDQVRDTQYF	TGTGCCAGCAGACTGGACCAGGTGCGGGATACGCAGTATTTT
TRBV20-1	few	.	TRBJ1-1	CSASLGLYTEAFF	TGCAGTGCCAGTCTCGGGCTATACACTGAAGCTTTCTTT
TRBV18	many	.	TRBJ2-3	CASSPNTDTQYF	TGTGCCAGCAGCCCTAACACAGATACGCAGTATTTT
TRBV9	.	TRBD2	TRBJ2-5	CASSPGLAGAEETQYF	TGTGCCAGCAGCCCCGGACTAGCGGGAGCGGAAGAGACCCAGTACTTC
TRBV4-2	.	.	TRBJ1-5	CASSQVSGPSNQPQHF	TGTGCCAGCAGCCAAGTGTCAGGGCCTAGCAATCAGCCCCAGCATTTT
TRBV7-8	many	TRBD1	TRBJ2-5	CASSPGGRGETQYF	TGTGCCAGCAGCCCTGGGGGCAGGGGGGAGACCCAGTACTTC